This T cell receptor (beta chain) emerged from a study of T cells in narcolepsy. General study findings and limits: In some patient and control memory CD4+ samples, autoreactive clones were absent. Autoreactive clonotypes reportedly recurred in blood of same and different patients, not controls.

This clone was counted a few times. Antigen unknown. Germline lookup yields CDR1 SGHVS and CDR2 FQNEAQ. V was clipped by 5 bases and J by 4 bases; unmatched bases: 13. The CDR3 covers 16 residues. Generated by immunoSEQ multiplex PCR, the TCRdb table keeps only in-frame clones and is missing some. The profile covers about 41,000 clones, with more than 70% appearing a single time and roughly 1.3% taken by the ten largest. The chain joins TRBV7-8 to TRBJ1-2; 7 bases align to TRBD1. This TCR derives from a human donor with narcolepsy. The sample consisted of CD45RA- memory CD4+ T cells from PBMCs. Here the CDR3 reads CASSPPLRTGPYGYTF. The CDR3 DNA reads TGTGCCAGCAGCCCACCCCTCCGGACAGGACCCTATGGCTACACCTTC.